The 27 T cell receptor beta chains below were found in one sample sequenced in a study of coeliac disease. Notes on the study in general: Active celiac intraepithelial and lamina propria samples had lower TRB and TRG clonality than control samples.

Sequencing was performed with immunoSEQ multiplex PCR; in TCRdb, only in-frame clones are kept and a portion is missing. The sample has fewer than 4,500 clones; 65% to 70% are singletons. The antigens these receptors bind are not known. Source material: intraepithelial lymphocytes from the gut. The receptors were gathered from a woman aged 18-35 years with active celiac disease.

This chain joins TRBV5-4 and TRBJ2-7; 11 positions match TRBD2. This CDR3 is built from 14 residues. Trimming took 4 bases from V and 4 from J; bases not matched to a gene: 4. CDR1 is SGHNT and CDR2 is YYREEE in the germline V gene (reference sequence). CDR3 loop: CASSGGTSGYEQYF. The CDR3 DNA reads TGTGCCAGCAGCGGGGGGACTAGCGGATACGAGCAGTACTTC.

This chain joins TRBV7-2 and TRBJ2-7; a weak D match, TRBD2 (5 bases). The V and J ends lost 5 bases and 3 bases respectively, with 14 bases between them. The CDR3 has 14 amino acids. From germline, CDR1 is SGHTA and CDR2 FQGNSA. This chain's CDR3 is CASSPEPGIYEQYF. Written as DNA, the CDR3 is TGTGCCAGCAGCCCGGAACCGGGAATCTACGAGCAGTACTTC.

The V gene is TRBV18, the J gene TRBJ2-5; D might be TRBD2 (5 bases). From germline, CDR1 is KGHSH and CDR2 LQKENI. V lost 6 bases and J 5 bases, leaving 13 bases between the germline ends. This CDR3 comprises 13 residues. The CDR3 nucleotides are TGTGCCAGCTCCTTAGGACTCTTGGAGACCCAGTACTTC. It is translated as CASSLGLLETQYF.

The chain joins TRBV7-8 to TRBJ2-1; D might be TRBD2 (5 bases). Germline CDR1 SGHVS, CDR2 FQNEAQ. V was shortened by 2 bases and J by 7 bases, with 18 bases between the two germline ends. CDR3 length: 16 residues. DNA for the CDR3: TGTGCCAGCAGCTTATCCAGCGGAGGATTCGTTAATGAGCAGTTCTTC. Residues: CASSLSSGGFVNEQFF.

The CDR3 region has the DNA TGTGCCAGCAGGGGTGAGGGCCTCAATGAGCAGTTCTTC. This encodes CASRGEGLNEQFF. The genes are TRBV11-2 and TRBJ2-1, with D perhaps matching TRBD2 (5 bases). Deletions cut 6 bases from V and 6 bases from J, with 12 bases between. The CDR3 extends over 13 amino acids. Per germline, CDR1 SGHAT and CDR2 FQNNGV.

The chain employs TRBV2 and TRBJ1-2, with D tentatively TRBD1 (5 bases). V shed 11 bases and J shed 6 bases, with 19 bases lying between them. There are 13 residues in the CDR3. Germline V gives CDR1 SNHLY, CDR2 FYNNEI. The CDR3 nucleotides are TGTGCCCACAGCGAATTTCAGGGAAATGGCTACACCTTC. Its protein product is CAHSEFQGNGYTF. The variable domain in full, completed from reference TRBV2 and TRBJ1-2, reads EPEVTQTPSHQVTQMGQEVILRCVPISNHLYFYWYRQILGQKVEFLVSFYNNEISEKSEIFDDQFSVERPDGSNFTLKIRSTKLEDSAMYFCAHSEFQGNGYTFGSGTRLTVV.

CDR3 in amino acids: CASSRRDRGGTGELFF. CDR3 nucleotide sequence: TGTGCCAGCAGCCGCCGGGACAGGGGGGGCACCGGGGAGCTGTTTTTT. This rearrangement joins TRBV9 to TRBJ2-2, with 11 bases lining up with TRBD1. The CDR3 sequence is 16 residues long. The V gene's germline CDR1 is SGDLS and CDR2 YYNGEE. V shed 4 bases, J shed 4 bases, and the junction held 6 bases outside the gene matches.

The genes are TRBV4-2 and TRBJ2-3; 7 nucleotides line up with TRBD2. Per germline, CDR1 LGHNA and CDR2 YNFKEQ. The CDR3 covers 16 residues. The J segment lost 1 base and the V segment lost 0 bases, leaving 4 bases of the junction unmatched. CDR3 coding DNA: TGTGCCAGCAGCCAAGATTGGGCGGGGGGCACAGATACGCAGTATTTT. Protein sequence: CASSQDWAGGTDTQYF.

The chain links TRBV27 to TRBJ1-2; 9 bases line up with TRBD1. Trimming cost V 4 bases and J 2 bases; bases outside gene matches: 5. Germline lookup yields CDR1 MNHEY and CDR2 SMNVEV (reference sequence). The CDR3 runs 15 residues. This CDR3 is CASSYTGTGNYGYTF. As DNA, the CDR3 is TGTGCCAGCAGTTATACCGGGACAGGGAACTATGGCTACACCTTC.

The chain links TRBV9 to TRBJ2-3; TRBD1 matches 7 bases. V trimming: 2 bases; J trimming: 0 bases; junction bases outside the gene matches: 6. Germline V gene lookup returns CDR1 SGDLS and CDR2 YYNGEE. This CDR3 spans 16 amino acids. The CDR3 coding sequence is TGTGCCAGCAGCGTGTCGACAGGGCTTAGCACAGATACGCAGTATTTT. It specifies CASSVSTGLSTDTQYF.

Sample share makes this clone large (0.1 to 1%). The chain has TRBV10-3 and TRBJ2-7; D is possibly TRBD1 (6 bases). There are 12 residues in the CDR3. Germline-derived CDR1 and CDR2 are ENHRY and SYGVKD. Trimming cost V 10 bases and J 3 bases, with 13 bases left between them. The DNA for the CDR3 is TGTGCCACCGGCGAAGGGGGCTACGAGCAGTACTTC. Protein sequence: CATGEGGYEQYF.

The sample holds one count of this clone. The J gene is TRBJ1-5, the V gene TRBV6-1, with D possibly matching TRBD1 (5 bases). The germline V gene has CDR1 MNHNS and CDR2 SASEGT. The CDR3 consists of 16 residues. The V end lost 2 bases, the J end lost 7 bases, and 18 bases lay between the germline ends. The CDR3 protein is CASSERAGSGSQPQHF. The CDR3 DNA follows: TGTGCCAGCAGTGAAAGAGCAGGGTCCGGTTCACAGCCCCAGCATTTT.

The chain employs TRBV28 and TRBJ1-4; 7 bases are a match to TRBD1. The trim removed 8 bases at V and 5 bases at J, leaving 5 bases unmatched. CDR3 length: 13 residues. Germline CDR1 is MDHEN and CDR2 is SYDVKM. CDR3 DNA: TGTGCCAGCCGGGACAGAGAAAATGAAAAACTGTTTTTT. This gives the protein CASRDRENEKLFF.

This clone turned up a few times. The chain joins TRBV9 to TRBJ2-1; unclear D gene. The CDR3 runs to 15 residues. With 1 base removed from V and 0 bases from J, the gap between germline ends came to 8 bases. In germline, CDR1 is SGDLS, CDR2 YYNGEE. The CDR3 reads CASSVLKSSYNEQFF. In DNA form, the CDR3 reads TGTGCCAGCAGCGTACTGAAGAGCTCCTACAATGAGCAGTTCTTC.

This chain links TRBV27 with TRBJ2-7; a weak D match, TRBD2 (5 bases). CDR3 length: 14 amino acids. Germline V gives CDR1 MNHEY, CDR2 SMNVEV (reference sequence). Trimming pared 3 bases from V and 0 bases from J, leaving 9 bases between. CDR3 sequence reads: CASSFSGSSYEQYF. The CDR3 DNA is TGTGCCAGCAGTTTCAGCGGAAGCTCCTACGAGCAGTACTTC.

This clone has only a few counts. The chain combines TRBV21-1 with TRBJ2-1; the D segment call TRBD2 is taken from the table without a DNA check. TRBV21-1 is described as a pseudogene. The CDR3 length is 14 residues. CDR3 protein: CASSKLWGDNEQFF. The CDR3 DNA is TGTGCCAGCAGCAAACTATGGGGGGACAATGAGCAGTTCTTC.

V is TRBV6-6 and J is TRBJ2-7; the match to TRBD1 covers 9 bases. CDR3 size: 15 residues. Germline V gene sequence: CDR1 MNHNY, CDR2 SVGAGI (reference sequence). The V gene end was trimmed by 4 bases and the J gene end by 4 bases; junction bases not matched to a gene: 8. The CDR3 spells CASSSTGTGKYEQYF. In nucleotides, the CDR3 is TGTGCCAGCAGTTCAACCGGGACAGGGAAGTACGAGCAGTACTTC.

In regard to this clone: This CDR3 is also generated by other DNA sequences in the sample. V and J are TRBV11-2 and TRBJ2-5; D perhaps matches TRBD1 (5 bases). The CDR3 consists of 17 residues. V lost 5 bases to trimming and J lost 4 bases, with 23 bases between them. The V gene's germline CDR1 is SGHAT and CDR2 FQNNGV. CDR3 DNA sequence: TGTGCCAGCAGCCCGTCCGACATGGGGCTTTTCGGAGAGACCCAGTACTTC. It codes for CASSPSDMGLFGETQYF.

The rearrangement links TRBV7-3 to TRBJ2-2, with D possibly being TRBD2 (5 bases). V dropped 5 bases and J dropped 1 base, with 11 bases sitting between them. The CDR3 runs 15 residues. Germline V gives CDR1 SGHTA, CDR2 FQGTGA. The CDR3 coding sequence is TGTGCCAGCAGCCCCCTGGCGGGGAACACCGGGGAGCTGTTTTTT. Translated: CASSPLAGNTGELFF.

The chain has TRBV5-6 and TRBJ1-1, with 9 bases lining up with TRBD1. Germline loops: CDR1 SGHDT, CDR2 YYEEEE. The CDR3 is 16 amino acids. Trimming at V came to 2 bases and at J to 3 bases, leaving 8 bases not matched to a gene. The CDR3 DNA is TGTGCCAGCAGCTTATACAGGGGGCATAGGTACACTGAAGCTTTCTTT. Translation gives CASSLYRGHRYTEAFF. The variable domain in full, completed from reference TRBV5-6 and TRBJ1-1, reads DAGVTQSPTHLIKTRGQQVTLRCSPKSGHDTVSWYQQALGQGPQFIFQYYEEEERQRGNFPDRFSGHQFPNYSSELNVNALLLGDSALYLCASSLYRGHRYTEAFFGQGTRLTVV.

The chain has TRBV7-9 and TRBJ2-5; TRBD1 agrees at 7 bases. Germline lookup yields CDR1 SEHNR and CDR2 FQNEAQ (reference sequence). CDR3 length: 18 residues. V lost 6 bases and J lost 1; bases outside the gene matches: 17. CDR3 protein: CASRPFMLQGDSQETQYF. CDR3 DNA: TGTGCCAGCAGACCTTTTATGCTGCAGGGGGATTCCCAAGAGACCCAGTACTTC.

V usage is TRBV7-9 and J usage is TRBJ2-1, with 9 bases lining up with TRBD1. CDR1 and CDR2 from the germline V gene are SEHNR and FQNEAQ (reference sequence). The V segment lost 4 bases and the J segment 5 bases; nucleotides outside the gene matches: 9. This CDR3 has 16 amino acids. The CDR3 loop is CASSSSLDRGHNEQFF. As DNA, the CDR3 is TGTGCCAGCAGCTCCTCTTTGGACAGGGGTCACAATGAGCAGTTCTTC.

This clone has just a few counts. Additional DNA sequences in this sample encode the identical CDR3. This chain connects TRBV4-1 to TRBJ2-7, with TRBD1 matching over 11 bases. Germline V lookup: CDR1 MGHRA, CDR2 YSYEKL. This CDR3 has 14 amino acids. Unmatched junction bases numbered 1, after V lost 4 bases and J lost 2 bases. CDR3 nucleotides: TGCGCCAGCAGCCCGGGACAGGGGGCCTACGAGCAGTACTTC. Translation gives CASSPGQGAYEQYF.

This clone was counted between two and nine times. The chain links TRBV6-5 to TRBJ1-1, with TRBD1 identical over 7 bases. After removal of 6 bases from V and 3 bases from J, the junction contained 1 base not matched to a gene. Germline V lookup: CDR1 MNHEY, CDR2 SVGAGI. CDR3 length: 12 residues. The CDR3 sequence: CASSQGDTEAFF. CDR3 DNA: TGTGCCAGCAGCCAGGGGGACACTGAAGCTTTCTTT.

The V gene is TRBV21-1, the J gene TRBJ1-3; the table assigns TRBD1, which was not confirmed against the DNA. TRBV21-1 is shown as a pseudogene. The CDR3 totals 16 residues. CDR3 sequence reads: CASSRRRTGRGNTIYF. In DNA form, the CDR3 reads TGTGCCAGCAGCCGGAGGCGGACAGGGCGGGGAAACACCATATATTTT.

This chain joins TRBV15 and TRBJ2-3; 9 nucleotides agree with TRBD2. Germline V lookup: CDR1 LNHNV, CDR2 YYDKDF (reference sequence). This CDR3 is 18 amino acids long. The V gene end was trimmed by 1 base and the J gene end by 2 bases; junction bases not matched to a gene: 10. The CDR3 sequence: CATSRGLLAGKHTDTQYF. The CDR3 nucleotides read TGTGCCACCAGCAGAGGATTACTAGCGGGCAAACACACAGATACGCAGTATTTT.

This rearrangement joins TRBV5-4 to TRBJ2-5, with TRBD2 matching 11 bases. The end of the DNA is better explained by TRBJ2-7, so the J call may be wrong. The CDR3 has 14 amino acids. The germline V gene has CDR1 SGHNT and CDR2 YYREEE (reference sequence). The CDR3, as DNA: TGTGCCAGCAGCGGGGGGACTAGCGGATACGAGCAGTACTTC. Encoded protein: CASSGGTSGYEQYF.